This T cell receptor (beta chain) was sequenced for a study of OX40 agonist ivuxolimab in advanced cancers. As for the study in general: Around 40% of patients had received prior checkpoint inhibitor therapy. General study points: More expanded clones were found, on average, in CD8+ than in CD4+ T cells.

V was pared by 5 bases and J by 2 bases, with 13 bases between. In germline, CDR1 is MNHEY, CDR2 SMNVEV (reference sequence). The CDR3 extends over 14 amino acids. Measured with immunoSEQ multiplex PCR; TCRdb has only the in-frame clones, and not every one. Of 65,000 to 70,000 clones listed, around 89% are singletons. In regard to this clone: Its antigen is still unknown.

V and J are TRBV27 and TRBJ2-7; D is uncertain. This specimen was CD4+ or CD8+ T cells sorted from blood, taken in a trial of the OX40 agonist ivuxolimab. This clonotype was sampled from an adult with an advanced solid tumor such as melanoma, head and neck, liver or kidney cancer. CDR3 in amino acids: CASSPLSGAYEQYF. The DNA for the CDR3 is TGTGCCAGCAGTCCACTCTCCGGCGCCTACGAGCAGTACTTC.